One sample yielded the 20 T cell receptor beta chains listed below, sequenced in a study of Ad26.COV2.S vaccination and SARS-CoV-2 variants. Data came from immunoSEQ multiplex PCR; TCRdb stores just in-frame clones and leaves some out. The sample has about 480,000 clones; approximately 88% are singletons. Documented treatment: 15 to 20 received Ad26.COV2.S at low or high dose, single or two shots; about 5 received placebo; per-sample allocation not given. Sampling occurred on day 63 after the first vaccine or placebo injection. Sequencing used peripheral blood, obtained in a trial of Ad26.COV2.S vaccine versus placebo. The receptors derive from a person between 18 and 59 years old who received the Ad26.COV2.S COVID-19 vaccine or a placebo.

This clone has just one count. This rearrangement joins TRBV6-5 to TRBJ1-4; 9 nucleotides agree with TRBD1. The germline CDR1 and CDR2 sequences are MNHEY and SVGAGI. CDR3 length: 14 residues. Trimming took 4 bases from V and 5 from J; bases not matched to a gene: 2. The CDR3 DNA reads TGTGCCAGCAGTTCCGGGACAGGGAATGAAAAACTGTTTTTT. This encodes CASSSGTGNEKLFF.

J is TRBJ1-2 and V is TRBV2; D not resolved. The V end lost 3 bases, the J end lost 7 bases, and 12 bases lay between the germline ends. The CDR3 contains 13 residues. CDR1 SNHLY and CDR2 FYNNEI come from the germline V gene. DNA for the CDR3: TGTGCCAGCAGTGAGGCCCACATCAGTGGCTACACCTTC. It is translated as CASSEAHISGYTF.

The chain is built from TRBV29-1 and TRBJ2-5; D is uncertain. This CDR3 has 12 amino acids. V was pared by 3 bases and J by 1 base, with 6 bases between. Germline assignment: CDR1 SQVTM and CDR2 ANQGSEA. The CDR3 loop is CSVDVSQETQYF. DNA for the CDR3: TGCAGCGTTGATGTCAGCCAAGAGACCCAGTACTTC.

The chain couples TRBV19 to TRBJ2-7; D may be TRBD2 (5 bases). CDR3 length equals 15 residues. The germline gives CDR1 LNHDA, CDR2 SQIVND (reference sequence). Trimming cost V 5 bases and J 3 bases, with 17 bases left between them. CDR3 sequence (DNA): TGTGCCAGTAGTGCGGGCGCCAGTCCCGTCTACGAGCAGTACTTC. Protein: CASSAGASPVYEQYF.

The chain joins TRBV29-1 to TRBJ1-1; no clear D. The CDR3 consists of 13 residues. The germline V gene encodes CDR1 SQVTM and CDR2 ANQGSEA. V lost 4 bases and J 0 bases, leaving 9 bases between the germline ends. DNA of the CDR3: TGCAGCGTTGTTAGGGTCATGAACACTGAAGCTTTCTTT. It specifies CSVVRVMNTEAFF.

V is TRBV27 and J is TRBJ2-7; TRBD2 agrees at 7 bases. Germline V gene data show CDR1 as MNHEY and CDR2 as SMNVEV (reference sequence). The CDR3 spans 14 residues. Trimming took 6 bases from V and 7 from J; bases not matched to a gene: 12. DNA of the CDR3: TGTGCCAGCAGGGGAGGAGGGAGGGCCGGGGAGCAGTACTTC. It encodes CASRGGGRAGEQYF.

This chain links TRBV28 with TRBJ2-1; D call uncertain. The CDR3 covers 14 residues. Trimming took 3 bases from V and 6 from J, leaving 12 bases between them. The germline gives CDR1 MDHEN, CDR2 SYDVKM. The CDR3 DNA reads as TGTGCCAGCAGTTTGCCCGGTACATTCAATGAGCAGTTCTTC. The encoded protein is CASSLPGTFNEQFF. The full variable domain, completed using reference TRBV28 and TRBJ2-1, is DVKVTQSSRYLVKRTGEKVFLECVQDMDHENMFWYRQDPGLGLRLIYFSYDVKMKEKGDIPEGYSVSREKKERFSLILESASTNQTSMYLCASSLPGTFNEQFFGPGTRLTVL.

J is TRBJ1-6 and V is TRBV6-5, with D tentatively TRBD1 (6 bases). The CDR3 runs 14 residues. V gave up 7 bases and J gave up 7 bases, with 14 bases separating them. Germline loops: CDR1 MNHEY, CDR2 SVGAGI. CDR3 coding DNA: TGTGCCAGCACCAAAAACAGGGCCAATTCACCCCTCCACTTT. Residues: CASTKNRANSPLHF.

The gene calls are TRBV2 and TRBJ1-3; TRBD1 is a possible D gene (5 bases). Germline CDR1 reads SNHLY; CDR2 reads FYNNEI. This CDR3 contains 14 residues. Between the trimmed V and J ends, which lost 5 bases and 5 bases, there was a span of 13 bases. CDR3 coding DNA: TGTGCCAGCAGTTTGGGGGGTACACGAAACACCATATATTTT. Translating gives CASSLGGTRNTIYF. Based on the CDR3 plus reference TRBV2 and TRBJ1-3, the full variable domain is EPEVTQTPSHQVTQMGQEVILRCVPISNHLYFYWYRQILGQKVEFLVSFYNNEISEKSEIFDDQFSVERPDGSNFTLKIRSTKLEDSAMYFCASSLGGTRNTIYFGEGSWLTVV.

CDR3 sequence (DNA): TGCGCCAGCAGCGTGTTGTCTTCCGAGCAGTACTTC. Its translation is CASSVLSSEQYF. V is TRBV5-1 and J is TRBJ2-7; D gene unclear. The CDR3 is made up of 12 amino acids. The V end lost 4 bases, the J end lost 6 bases, and 11 bases lay between the germline ends. CDR1 is SGHRS, CDR2 YFSETQ, per germline.

V is TRBV6-5 and J is TRBJ1-3; D uncertain. The V gene's germline CDR1 is MNHEY and CDR2 SVGAGI. This CDR3 has 15 amino acids. Trimming left V 8 bases short and J 3 bases short, with 17 bases between. The CDR3 reads CASVSEANRGNTIYF. The CDR3 coding sequence is TGTGCCAGCGTTTCAGAGGCGAACCGTGGAAACACCATATATTTT.

The chain has TRBV9 and TRBJ2-1; 10 bases are shared with TRBD2. The CDR3 extends over 17 amino acids. Germline V lookup: CDR1 SGDLS, CDR2 YYNGEE. Germline trimming cut 2 bases from V and 3 bases from J; bases unmatched to any gene: 8. The CDR3 DNA reads as TGTGCCAGCAGCGTTGTAAGCGGGAGGGCTCACTACAATGAGCAGTTCTTC. Translated: CASSVVSGRAHYNEQFF.

This sequence joins TRBV9 and TRBJ2-5; D is ambiguous. The CDR3 length is 13 residues. Trimming took 4 bases from V and 2 from J, leaving 9 bases between them. The V gene's germline CDR1 is SGDLS and CDR2 YYNGEE. CDR3 loop: CASSTAKQETQYF. CDR3 DNA sequence: TGTGCCAGCAGCACGGCCAAACAAGAGACCCAGTACTTC.

This clone occurred once. V and J are TRBV7-9 and TRBJ1-4; weak D call: TRBD1 (5 bases). Looked up from germline, CDR1 is SEHNR and CDR2 is FQNEAQ (reference sequence). The CDR3 is 14 residues long. V was trimmed by 6 bases and J by 8 bases, leaving 16 bases between them. The DNA of the CDR3 is TGTGCCAGCAGACAATCCGGGACGGAAGAAAAACTGTTTTTT. Translated: CASRQSGTEEKLFF.

The chain links TRBV7-8 to TRBJ2-3; 7 nucleotides match TRBD2. Trimming cost V 1 base and J 3 bases; bases outside gene matches: 4. CDR1 and CDR2 (germline): SGHVS, FQNEAQ. The CDR3 contains 15 residues. Here the CDR3 reads CASSLEAGVTDTQYF. DNA for the CDR3: TGTGCCAGCAGCTTAGAGGCGGGAGTAACAGATACGCAGTATTTT.

This clone was counted a single time. J is TRBJ2-1 and V is TRBV5-4, with TRBD2 identical over 13 bases. V trimming: 0 bases; J trimming: 8 bases; junction bases outside the gene matches: 14. The CDR3 is made up of 19 amino acids. Germline V gene data show CDR1 as SGHNT and CDR2 as YYREEE (reference sequence). This CDR3 reads CASSLGGRTSGRGGHEQFF. The CDR3 DNA follows: TGTGCCAGCAGCTTGGGCGGAAGGACTAGCGGGAGAGGTGGGCATGAGCAGTTCTTC.

J is TRBJ2-7 and V is TRBV27, with 10 bases lining up with TRBD2. This CDR3 contains 15 residues. Germline CDR1 is MNHEY and CDR2 is SMNVEV (reference sequence). The V and J ends lost 2 bases and 3 bases, in that order; junction bases with no gene match: 4. CDR3 sequence reads: CASSLGLAGVYEQYF. Here the CDR3 DNA reads TGTGCCAGCAGTTTAGGGCTAGCGGGGGTCTACGAGCAGTACTTC.

J is TRBJ1-1 and V is TRBV9; D perhaps matches TRBD1 (6 bases). Trimming left V 4 bases short and J 4 bases short, with 14 bases between. Germline loops: CDR1 SGDLS, CDR2 YYNGEE. CDR3 length: 14 amino acids. CDR3 residues: CASSRRGGSTEAFF. CDR3 DNA sequence: TGTGCCAGCAGCCGCAGGGGTGGAAGCACTGAAGCTTTCTTT.

This rearrangement joins TRBV5-5 to TRBJ1-2, with 11 bases identical to TRBD1. The V and J ends lost 4 bases and 5 bases, in that order; junction bases with no gene match: 7. CDR3 length: 15 amino acids. Per the germline V gene, CDR1 is SGHKS and CDR2 is YYEKEE (reference sequence). CDR3: CASSPDRGLSYGYTF. The CDR3 DNA sequence: TGTGCCAGCAGCCCGGACAGGGGGCTCTCTTATGGCTACACCTTC. Full variable domain (missing parts from reference TRBV5-5 and TRBJ1-2): DAGVTQSPTHLIKTRGQQVTLRCSPISGHKSVSWYQQVLGQGPQFIFQYYEKEERGRGNFPDRFSARQFPNYSSELNVNALLLGDSALYLCASSPDRGLSYGYTFGSGTRLTVV.

The chain couples TRBV5-1 to TRBJ1-6; TRBD1 matches at 7 bases. Trimming cost V 3 bases and J 7 bases; bases outside gene matches: 7. The CDR3 spans 15 residues. Germline V CDR1 and CDR2: SGHRS, YFSETQ. The CDR3 DNA reads TGCGCCAGCAGCTCCCAGACAGGGTTGAATTCACCCCTCCACTTT. Its protein product is CASSSQTGLNSPLHF.